Below, 18 T cell receptor beta chains from the same sample are listed, as sequenced in a study of blood T cells in healthy people across ages. The second PCR ran roughly 6 to 11 cycles with a sample-barcoded 5' primer and J-beta primers. TCRdb re-called the 5' RACE reads through MiXCR, storing one row per CDR3 protein. The repertoire holds about 290,000 distinct CDR3 sequences, 25% to 30% seen once, with approximately 29% in the top ten. The specimen sequenced was blood. These receptors were obtained from a woman aged 70 to 79 in good health.

The gene calls are TRBV4-2 and TRBJ2-5; 9 nucleotides match TRBD2. TRBJ2-1 explains the end of the DNA better; the J call may be wrong. Looked up from germline, CDR1 is LGHNA and CDR2 is YNFKEQ. CDR3 length: 17 amino acids. The CDR3 nucleotides read TGTGCCAGCAGCCACTCCGTAGCGGGAGAAGGTATAGGTGAGCAGTTCTTC. Protein sequence: CASSHSVAGEGIGEQFF.

The chain recombines TRBV5-1 with TRBJ2-7; maybe TRBD1 (6 bases). Looked up from germline, CDR1 is SGHRS and CDR2 is YFSETQ. V lost 4 bases and J lost 4, with 15 bases in between. The CDR3 consists of 14 residues. The CDR3 loop reads CASSQTGDSYEQYF. The CDR3, as DNA: TGCGCCAGCAGCCAGACAGGTGATTCATACGAGCAGTACTTC.

This clonotype was seen repeatedly, ten times or more. The chain couples TRBV20-1 to TRBJ2-7; the match to TRBD2 covers 9 bases. V was clipped by 0 bases and J by 5 bases; unmatched bases: 8. Germline V gene data show CDR1 as DFQATT and CDR2 as SNEGSKA (reference sequence). The CDR3 length is 15 residues. This CDR3 reads CSARDWASGTDEQYF. The DNA for the CDR3 is TGCAGTGCTAGAGATTGGGCTAGCGGGACGGACGAGCAGTACTTC.

The rearrangement joins TRBV21-1 to TRBJ1-5; whether TRBD1, the table's D call, matches the DNA was not checked. TRBV21-1 is noted as a pseudogene. The CDR3 contains 14 residues. This CDR3 reads CASSLDRAWQPQHF. The DNA of the CDR3 is TGTGCCAGCAGCCTCGACAGGGCATGGCAGCCCCAGCATTTT.

The chain recombines TRBV5-1 with TRBJ2-1, with D perhaps matching TRBD2 (6 bases). In germline, CDR1 is SGHRS, CDR2 YFSETQ. This CDR3 spans 14 amino acids. V dropped 0 bases and J dropped 5 bases, with 9 bases sitting between them. The DNA for the CDR3 is TGCGCCAGCAGCTTGGGTTGGAGGGACAATGAGCAGTTCTTC. It codes for CASSLGWRDNEQFF.

The chain recombines TRBV20-1 with TRBJ2-7; a weak D match, TRBD1 (6 bases). This CDR3 is 12 amino acids long. V dropped 6 bases and J dropped 4 bases, with 13 bases sitting between them. Germline lookup yields CDR1 DFQATT and CDR2 SNEGSKA (reference sequence). The CDR3 coding sequence is TGCAGTGCCCCTGGACAGACGTACGAGCAGTACTTC. Translation: CSAPGQTYEQYF.

Only a few counts were recorded for this clonotype. This rearrangement joins TRBV20-1 to TRBJ2-5, with a tentative D call TRBD2 (5 bases). The J call may be wrong; the DNA end is better matched by TRBJ2-7. The CDR3 spans 16 residues. Germline V lookup: CDR1 DFQATT, CDR2 SNEGSKA (reference sequence). The CDR3 loop reads CSASPLRGSKNYEQYF. For the CDR3, the DNA is TGCAGTGCTAGCCCTCTTCGGGGATCGAAGAATTACGAGCAGTACTTC.

The V and J genes are TRBV6-5 and TRBJ2-7, with TRBD2 matching 8 bases. In germline, CDR1 is MNHEY, CDR2 SVGAGI. The V gene end was trimmed by 2 bases and the J gene end by 6 bases; junction bases not matched to a gene: 9. The CDR3 totals 15 residues. The CDR3 coding sequence is TGTGCCAGCAGTTACACAAGCGGGAGTCCCTCCGAGCAGTACTTC. Amino acid sequence: CASSYTSGSPSEQYF.

This chain's CDR3 is CASSLTHQETQYF. CDR3 coding DNA: TGTGCCAGCAGCTTAACTCACCAAGAGACCCAGTACTTC. The gene calls are TRBV7-9 and TRBJ2-5; D call uncertain. The V gene lost 2 bases and the J gene lost 0 bases, with 4 bases spanning the gap. CDR1 and CDR2 (germline): SEHNR, FQNEAQ (reference sequence). This CDR3 is built from 13 residues.

This clonotype showed up just a few times. V gene TRBV7-9 combines with J gene TRBJ2-7; D is unclear. V lost 5 bases and J lost 3, with 5 bases in between. The CDR3 sequence is 11 residues long. CDR1 and CDR2 (germline): SEHNR, FQNEAQ (reference sequence). The CDR3 nucleotides are TGTGCCAGCAGCGTATACTACGAGCAGTACTTC. Translation: CASSVYYEQYF.

The J gene is TRBJ2-5, the V gene TRBV3-1; weak D call: TRBD2 (5 bases). Germline V CDR1 and CDR2: LGHDT, YNNKEL (reference sequence). The CDR3 totals 14 residues. Trimming cost V 4 bases and J 4 bases, with 13 bases left between them. The CDR3 DNA reads TGTGCCAGCAGCCGGCAGACTACACGAGAGACCCAGTACTTC. Encoded protein: CASSRQTTRETQYF.

This clonotype was recorded a few times. The chain uses TRBV5-4 and TRBJ2-2, with D possibly called TRBD1 or TRBD2 (5 bases each). V lost 4 bases, J lost 7 bases, and 17 bases lay in between. This CDR3 region has 15 residues. Germline V lookup: CDR1 SGHNT, CDR2 YYREEE (reference sequence). CDR3 nucleotide sequence: TGTGCCAGCAGCCCTGGGGGAGTTAGAGTCGGGGAGCTGTTTTTT. This sequence encodes CASSPGGVRVGELFF. Drawing the rest from reference TRBV5-4 and TRBJ2-2, the complete variable domain is ETGVTQSPTHLIKTRGQQVTLRCSSQSGHNTVSWYQQALGQGPQFIFQYYREEENGRGNFPPRFSGLQFPNYSSELNVNALELDDSALYLCASSPGGVRVGELFFGEGSRLTVL.

This clonotype turned up a few times. CDR3 region: CASKLVGKAYEQYF. The CDR3 DNA reads as TGTGCCAGCAAGCTAGTGGGGAAGGCCTACGAGCAGTACTTC. V usage is TRBV6-1 and J usage is TRBJ2-7; D is ambiguous. CDR3 size: 14 residues. The germline V gene has CDR1 MNHNS and CDR2 SASEGT. Trimming cost V 7 bases and J 2 bases, with 15 bases left between them.

The J gene is TRBJ1-5, the V gene TRBV10-3; D is unresolved. The germline V and J ends were trimmed by 0 bases and 5 bases, with 5 bases remaining between them. The CDR3 loop spans 13 amino acids. Germline CDR1 reads ENHRY; CDR2 reads SYGVKD. This CDR3 reads CAISESMDQPQHF. CDR3 in DNA: TGTGCCATCAGTGAGTCGATGGATCAGCCCCAGCATTTT.

This clonotype has only a few counts. The CDR3 region has the DNA TGTGCCAGCAACTCGGAATACAAAGATACGCAGTATTTT. Its translation: CASNSEYKDTQYF. This chain uses TRBV28 with TRBJ2-3; D is uncertain. The V gene lost 7 bases and the J gene lost 5 bases, with 13 bases spanning the gap. Germline CDR1 and CDR2: MDHEN and SYDVKM. CDR3 length equals 13 residues.

This clonotype was seen more than once but under ten times. This chain links TRBV29-1 with TRBJ1-5, with no clear D. Trimming took 4 bases from V and 3 from J, leaving 10 bases between them. Looked up from germline, CDR1 is SQVTM and CDR2 is ANQGSEA. The CDR3 contains 13 residues. This CDR3 reads CSVGEGTNQPQHF. The DNA of the CDR3 is TGCAGCGTTGGGGAGGGTACCAATCAGCCCCAGCATTTT.

This chain connects TRBV9 to TRBJ2-1; D gene ambiguous. CDR1 and CDR2 from the germline V gene are SGDLS and YYNGEE. V lost 0 bases and J lost 0, with 7 bases in between. CDR3 length equals 15 residues. Written as DNA, the CDR3 is TGTGCCAGCAGCGTAGACCGAAGCTCCTACAATGAGCAGTTCTTC. Encoded protein: CASSVDRSSYNEQFF.

There are many counts of this clonotype. This rearrangement joins TRBV6-1 to TRBJ1-4; no definite D call. CDR1 and CDR2 (germline): MNHNS, SASEGT. The V end was cut by 2 bases, the J end by 0 bases, with 4 bases between. CDR3 size: 14 residues. The CDR3 here is CASSEFATNEKLFF. The CDR3 region has the DNA TGTGCCAGCAGTGAATTTGCAACTAATGAAAAACTGTTTTTT.